What follows describes a single T cell receptor (beta chain). Its binding antigen is unknown. The input lacks base qualities; no much larger clone sits a single base away. The entry originates in a study of preoperative IRX-2 immunotherapy in early breast cancer (dated by TCRdb to between 2017 and 2020). Library construction relied on the immunoSEQ multiplex PCR assay. In its TCRdb copy, this immuneACCESS table keeps in-frame sequences only and misses some clones. Where compared with another copy, unresolved V genes explain less than half of these, and the others have no known cause. Across this sample there are 35,000 to 45,000 clones, with around three quarters seen only once. The ten most abundant clones make up 1% to 1.5% of the sample. The treatment or condition label, as the study defines it: preoperative locoregional IRX-2 cytokine immunotherapy. The samples were obtained from a phase Ib study in which preoperative, locoregional IRX-2 cytokine immunotherapy intended to prime immune responses was tested. Donors were patients with early-stage breast cancer who received IRX-2 before surgery.

The CDR3 starts with the cysteine, ends with the phenylalanine, and has 11 residues. Of all the DNA, just the CDR3 is kept, 33 bases in frame from base 1. V is cut by 6 bases and J by 7 bases, and the space between the germline ends is 9 bases. The sample was tumor tissue, taken after IRX-2 immunotherapy. The V and J segments used are TRBV6-7 and TRBJ1-2; a weak D assignment points to TRBD1 (5 bases agree). TRBV6-7 falls under the ORF class, with uncertain function. The receptor comes from a human donor with breast cancer. The CDR3 corresponds to CASSPGSGYTF. The DNA reads as follows: TGTGCCAGCAGCCCAGGGAGTGGCTACACCTTC.